These T cell receptor beta chains were read from a single sample in a study of monozygotic twins with inflammatory bowel disease. After re-calling the 5' RACE reads, TCRdb lists one entry per CDR3 protein, DNA absent. In all, the sample yields roughly 150,000 distinct CDR3 sequences. The specimen sequenced was blood. The receptors were sampled from a human donor with ulcerative colitis or Crohn's disease, or a healthy co-twin of an affected twin (not recorded which). CDR3s include the opening cysteine and the closing phenylalanine or tryptophan. Fields, in order: V gene, J gene, CDR3 protein.

TRBV5-1	TRBJ2-2	CASSSTTSGGPGELFF
TRBV6-1	TRBJ2-3	CASSEGLLYTDTQYF
TRBV29-1	TRBJ1-1	CSVEKGPWSTEAFF
TRBV2	TRBJ2-2	CASSEIGPSIGELFF
TRBV3-1	TRBJ1-5	CASSQEQGARNQPQHF
TRBV5-1	TRBJ2-7	CASSLGTPYEQYF
TRBV29-1	TRBJ2-2	CSAGPANLNTGELFF
TRBV12-3/TRBV12-4	TRBJ2-7	CASRHPSGSHEQYF
TRBV20-1	TRBJ2-5	CSARAVVQETQYF
TRBV5-1	TRBJ1-1	CASSSEGFEAFF
TRBV29-1	TRBJ2-1	CSAGTSNYEQFF
TRBV5-1	TRBJ2-7	CASSLEARTYEQYF
TRBV6-6	TRBJ1-1	CASSYSAVNTEAFF
TRBV7-2	TRBJ1-5	CASSLAGSWGNQPQHF
TRBV10-3	TRBJ2-3	CATREGQGETDTQYF
TRBV28	TRBJ1-5	CASSFRRVSNQPQHF
TRBV29-1	TRBJ2-3	CSVPRDRGATDTQYF
TRBV24-1	TRBJ2-1	CATSDPLLGAGHNYNEQFF
TRBV20-1	TRBJ1-4	CSARDRRGEKLFF
TRBV7-2	TRBJ2-3	CASSFTHSGTDTQYF